The 26 T cell receptor beta chains below were found in one sample sequenced in a study of cytomegalovirus exposure and HLA in healthy donors. This PCR relied on a set of 60 Vbeta primers and 13 Jbeta primers. Assay used: immunoSEQ multiplex PCR; TCRdb lists only in-frame clones, some missing. Here the sample spans around 170,000 clones, just over 75% being singletons. Specimen: PBMCs. Every receptor here comes from a man younger than 35 in good health and CMV-seronegative.

J is TRBJ1-5 and V is TRBV6-5, with 9 bases matching TRBD1. V dropped 8 bases and J dropped 3; count of bases not matched to a gene: 8. The CDR3 has 15 amino acids. Germline V gene lookup returns CDR1 MNHEY and CDR2 SVGAGI. In DNA form, the CDR3 reads TGTGCCAGCGCGCGTACAGGGGGCCTCAATCAGCCCCAGCATTTT. Translating it yields CASARTGGLNQPQHF.

The chain uses TRBV30 and TRBJ2-3, with 7 bases fitting TRBD1. Losses at the gene ends were 4 bases for V and 5 bases for J; bases not matched to a gene: 9. The CDR3 contains 14 residues. Germline loops: CDR1 GTSNPN, CDR2 SVGIG (reference sequence). The CDR3 nucleotides are TGTGCCTGGAAGGTGGGACAGTGGGAAGATACGCAGTATTTT. Its translation is CAWKVGQWEDTQYF.

This chain uses TRBV9 with TRBJ1-2; maybe TRBD1 (5 bases). There are 15 residues in the CDR3. Germline CDR1 is SGDLS and CDR2 is YYNGEE. Trimming pared 2 bases from V and 4 bases from J, leaving 15 bases between. Here the CDR3 DNA reads TGTGCCAGCAGCGTCAGTGGGGGGACGGCCTATGGCTACACCTTC. Its protein product is CASSVSGGTAYGYTF.

In this sample, this clone turned up a few times. The chain is built from TRBV18 and TRBJ2-7; maybe TRBD1 (7 bases). Trimming took 0 bases from V and 2 from J, leaving 11 bases between them. Germline CDR1 and CDR2: KGHSH and LQKENI. The length of the CDR3 is 15 residues. The CDR3 protein is CASSPPQGGTYEQYF. Here the CDR3 DNA reads TGTGCCAGCTCACCACCGCAGGGGGGAACCTACGAGCAGTACTTC.

The V and J genes are TRBV7-9 and TRBJ1-2, with 11 bases lining up with TRBD1. Looked up from germline, CDR1 is SEHNR and CDR2 is FQNEAQ (reference sequence). Losses at the gene ends were 3 bases for V and 4 bases for J; bases not matched to a gene: 4. The CDR3 loop spans 15 amino acids. In DNA form, the CDR3 reads TGTGCCAGCAGCTTTGCGGACAGGGGGCCCTATGGCTACACCTTC. Encoded protein: CASSFADRGPYGYTF.

This rearrangement joins TRBV7-9 to TRBJ2-7; weak D call: TRBD2 (6 bases). The V gene lost 5 bases and the J gene lost 5 bases, with 10 bases spanning the gap. Looked up from germline, CDR1 is SEHNR and CDR2 is FQNEAQ (reference sequence). This CDR3 is built from 12 residues. The CDR3, as DNA: TGTGCCAGCAGCCTTCGGACTAACGAGCAGTACTTC. It encodes CASSLRTNEQYF. Full variable domain (rest looked up from reference TRBV7-9 and TRBJ2-7): DTGVSQNPRHKITKRGQNVTFRCDPISEHNRLYWYRQTLGQGPEFLTYFQNEAQLEKSRLLSDRFSAERPKGSFSTLEIQRTEQGDSAMYLCASSLRTNEQYFGPGTRLTVT.

The genes are TRBV7-3 and TRBJ1-3; 7 bases match TRBD1. J was trimmed by 2 bases and V by 5 bases; bases with no gene match: 9. CDR1 and CDR2 (germline): SGHTA, FQGTGA. The CDR3 consists of 16 residues. The CDR3 loop reads CASSLTGSIPGNTIYF. The CDR3 bases are TGTGCCAGCAGCCTGACAGGGTCTATCCCTGGAAACACCATATATTTT. Using reference TRBV7-3 and TRBJ1-3 for the parts outside the CDR3, the full variable domain is GAGVSQTPSNKVTEKGKYVELRCDPISGHTALYWYRQSLGQGPEFLIYFQGTGAADDSGLPNDRFFAVRPEGSVSTLKIQRTERGDSAVYLCASSLTGSIPGNTIYFGEGSWLTVV.

J is TRBJ1-2 and V is TRBV5-1; D might be TRBD1 (6 bases). V lost 0 bases and J lost 1, with 10 bases in between. This CDR3 contains 15 residues. Per germline, CDR1 SGHRS and CDR2 YFSETQ. CDR3 loop: CASSLDGQRNYGYTF. The CDR3 bases are TGCGCCAGCAGCTTGGACGGACAGCGTAACTATGGCTACACCTTC.

This clone was recorded a few times. This chain joins TRBV19 and TRBJ2-2, with TRBD1 matching 8 bases. Germline CDR1 reads LNHDA; CDR2 reads SQIVND (reference sequence). J gave up 4 bases and V 6 bases, and 4 bases lay outside the gene matches. This CDR3 comprises 14 residues. The CDR3 loop is CASRGQGGTGELFF. The CDR3 DNA is TGTGCCAGTAGAGGACAGGGCGGCACCGGGGAGCTGTTTTTT.

CDR3 loop: CASSPQLAGGRDEQYF. For the CDR3, the DNA is TGTGCCAGCTCACCCCAACTAGCGGGGGGGCGTGACGAGCAGTACTTC. The chain joins TRBV18 to TRBJ2-7; 13 bases align to TRBD2. Germline lookup yields CDR1 KGHSH and CDR2 LQKENI. The V segment lost 3 bases and the J segment 5 bases; nucleotides outside the gene matches: 7. This CDR3 has 16 amino acids.

This sequence joins TRBV30 and TRBJ1-1; weak D call: TRBD1 (5 bases). V was clipped by 3 bases and J by 0 bases, with 14 bases between them. CDR1 GTSNPN and CDR2 SVGIG come from the germline V gene (reference sequence). The CDR3 sequence is 15 residues long. CDR3 sequence (DNA): TGTGCCTGGAGGGGGCTTTGGGCGTTGAACACTGAAGCTTTCTTT. Translating it yields CAWRGLWALNTEAFF.

J is TRBJ1-3 and V is TRBV9; a weak D match, TRBD1 (5 bases). The CDR3 has 14 amino acids. V lost 2 bases and J 2 bases, leaving 8 bases between the germline ends. The germline V gene has CDR1 SGDLS and CDR2 YYNGEE. The CDR3 here is CASSVSGTGNTIYF. In DNA, the CDR3 is TGTGCCAGCAGCGTGTCAGGGACTGGAAACACCATATATTTT. The variable domain in full, with the rest retrieved from reference TRBV9 and TRBJ1-3, is DSGVTQTPKHLITATGQRVTLRCSPRSGDLSVYWYQQSLDQGLQFLIQYYNGEERAKGNILERFSAQQFPDLHSELNLSSLELGDSALYFCASSVSGTGNTIYFGEGSWLTVV.

The chain employs TRBV30 and TRBJ1-1; TRBD1 matches at 7 bases. Germline V gene lookup returns CDR1 GTSNPN and CDR2 SVGIG (reference sequence). The junction had 5 bases not matched to a gene; V was cut back by 3 bases and J by 1 base. The CDR3 runs to 14 residues. The CDR3 here is CAWRSQGGNTEAFF. The CDR3 DNA reads TGTGCCTGGAGATCTCAGGGGGGGAACACTGAAGCTTTCTTT. Full variable domain (rest looked up from reference TRBV30 and TRBJ1-1): SQTIHQWPATLVQPVGSPLSLECTVEGTSNPNLYWYRQAAGRGLQLLFYSVGIGQISSEVPQNLSASRPQDRQFILSSKKLLLSDSGFYLCAWRSQGGNTEAFFGQGTRLTVV.

The chain links TRBV27 to TRBJ1-1; D perhaps matches TRBD1 (5 bases). With 3 bases removed from V and 5 bases from J, the gap between germline ends came to 13 bases. CDR1 and CDR2 from the germline V gene are MNHEY and SMNVEV (reference sequence). The CDR3 has 14 amino acids. CDR3 nucleotide sequence: TGTGCCAGCAGTTTGGAGGGGCGCGGGACTGAAGCTTTCTTT. Translating it yields CASSLEGRGTEAFF.

This clone was seen just once. V and J are TRBV27 and TRBJ1-1, with 10 bases that match TRBD1. Germline values: CDR1 MNHEY, CDR2 SMNVEV (reference sequence). This CDR3 is built from 13 residues. V lost 7 bases and J lost 6; bases outside the gene matches: 5. The CDR3 spells CASTGQGWAEAFF. CDR3 in DNA: TGTGCCAGCACGGGACAGGGGTGGGCTGAAGCTTTCTTT.

The genes are TRBV28 and TRBJ1-5; 8 nucleotides align to TRBD1. V trimming: 5 bases; J trimming: 6 bases; junction bases outside the gene matches: 6. The CDR3 spans 14 residues. CDR1 and CDR2 (germline): MDHEN, SYDVKM. The DNA of the CDR3 is TGTGCCAGCAGTCCCGCAGGGGGCTCTCAGCCCCAGCATTTT. Its protein is CASSPAGGSQPQHF.

This chain connects TRBV2 to TRBJ1-1; no firm D call. CDR1 is SNHLY, CDR2 FYNNEI, per germline. The CDR3 extends over 15 amino acids. V lost 3 bases to trimming and J lost 2 bases, with 13 bases between them. CDR3 bases: TGTGCCAGCAGTGATGAGTCGGCGGTTAACACTGAAGCTTTCTTT. Translating gives CASSDESAVNTEAFF.

The CDR3 coding sequence is TGTGCCAGCTCACCAGGGCTTAACTATGGCTACACCTTC. Its protein product is CASSPGLNYGYTF. The chain carries TRBV18 and TRBJ1-2; D is ambiguous. Germline V gene data show CDR1 as KGHSH and CDR2 as LQKENI. V was pared by 2 bases and J by 1 base, with 5 bases between. The CDR3 length is 13 residues. Drawing the rest from reference TRBV18 and TRBJ1-2, the complete variable domain is NAGVMQNPRHLVRRRGQEARLRCSPMKGHSHVYWYRQLPEEGLKFMVYLQKENIIDESGMPKERFSAEFPKEGPSILRIQQVVRGDSAAYFCASSPGLNYGYTFGSGTRLTVV.

The chain uses TRBV14 and TRBJ2-7, with a tentative D call TRBD1 (6 bases). This CDR3 has 15 residues. Germline CDR1 and CDR2: SGHDN and FVKESK. Trimming shortened V by 4 bases and J by 2 bases, and 15 bases separated the two germline ends. The CDR3 sequence: CASSPGRGRAYEQYF. The CDR3 region has the DNA TGTGCCAGCAGCCCTGGCAGGGGACGGGCCTACGAGCAGTACTTC.

This clone has only one observation. The J gene is TRBJ1-4, the V gene TRBV19; perhaps TRBD1 as D (6 bases). V was cut by 1 base and J by 3 bases, with 9 bases left in between. The CDR3 covers 15 residues. CDR1 is LNHDA, CDR2 SQIVND, per germline (reference sequence). The CDR3 sequence is CASSIGDIPNEKLFF. In DNA form, the CDR3 reads TGTGCCAGTAGTATAGGGGACATACCTAATGAAAAACTGTTTTTT.

In this sample, this clone turned up once. The V and J genes are TRBV7-3 and TRBJ1-1; D call uncertain. V was pared by 2 bases and J by 6 bases, with 10 bases between. This CDR3 has 13 amino acids. In germline, CDR1 is SGHTA, CDR2 FQGTGA. The CDR3 loop reads CASSLLLGAEAFF. CDR3 coding DNA: TGTGCCAGCAGCTTACTTCTGGGCGCTGAAGCTTTCTTT.

The chain joins TRBV21-1 to TRBJ2-4; TRBD2, the table's D call, lacks a check against the DNA. TRBV21-1 is annotated as a pseudogene. This CDR3 is built from 15 residues. As DNA, the CDR3 is TGTGCCAGCAGCCTCCGACAAGGGGACTTTGGCATTCAGTACTTC. It specifies CASSLRQGDFGIQYF.

This sequence joins TRBV6-5 and TRBJ2-2; D remains unclear. The CDR3 is made up of 13 amino acids. Deletions cut 2 bases from V and 4 bases from J, with 5 bases between. The germline gives CDR1 MNHEY, CDR2 SVGAGI. The CDR3 region is CASSYRPTGELFF. CDR3 coding DNA: TGTGCCAGCAGTTACCGTCCCACCGGGGAGCTGTTTTTT.

The chain couples TRBV27 to TRBJ1-5, with TRBD1 identical over 7 bases. This CDR3 is 17 amino acids long. Germline CDR1 and CDR2: MNHEY and SMNVEV (reference sequence). Trimming removed 2 bases from V and 3 bases from J; junction bases left unmatched: 10. CDR3 nucleotides: TGTGCCAGCAGTTTACTATCCCCAGGGGGAATCAATCAGCCCCAGCATTTT. It encodes CASSLLSPGGINQPQHF.

This clone came up a few times. The V call is TRBV13, the J call TRBJ1-2; TRBD1 matches 10 bases. V gave up 1 base and J gave up 4 bases; unmatched junction bases: 6. The CDR3 spans 16 residues. CDR1 is PRHDT and CDR2 is FYEKMQ in the germline V gene (reference sequence). In DNA, the CDR3 is TGTGCCAGCAGCTTAGTCGCGACAGGGGGCGCCTATGGCTACACCTTC. Residues: CASSLVATGGAYGYTF. The full variable domain, its missing parts supplied by reference TRBV13 and TRBJ1-2, is AAGVIQSPRHLIKEKRETATLKCYPIPRHDTVYWYQQGPGQDPQFLISFYEKMQSDKGSIPDRFSAQQFSDYHSELNMSSLELGDSALYFCASSLVATGGAYGYTFGSGTRLTVV.

The chain employs TRBV7-9 and TRBJ1-1, with D hard to call. The V gene lost 1 base and the J gene lost 6 bases, with 3 bases spanning the gap. CDR3 length equals 11 residues. Per germline, CDR1 SEHNR and CDR2 FQNEAQ (reference sequence). The CDR3 loop reads CASSLEPEAFF. The CDR3 coding sequence is TGTGCCAGCAGCTTAGAGCCTGAAGCTTTCTTT.